This T cell receptor beta chain was identified in a study of blood T cell repertoires in COVID-19. There are 14 residues in the CDR3. The V gene's germline CDR1 is SGHTA and CDR2 FQGNSA. Trimming left V 5 bases short and J 2 bases short, with 11 bases between. TCRdb keeps only in-frame clones here, not all; method: immunoSEQ multiplex PCR. In the table there are 65,000 to 80,000 clones, around 82% of which are singletons. This sequence originates from a human donor in a cohort sampled during active COVID-19. The chain carries TRBV7-2 and TRBJ2-3; maybe TRBD1 (5 bases). The sample consisted of peripheral blood. This chain's CDR3 is CASSIRQTTDTQYF. CDR3 coding DNA: TGTGCCAGCAGCATCAGACAGACCACAGATACGCAGTATTTT.